The clone carrying this TCR beta chain was counted a few times. These data come from a study of blood T cell repertoires in COVID-19. About the study: Samples representing acute and convalescent COVID-19 were sourced from the United States, Italy and Spain. Sample material is recorded as cDNA or gDNA derived from T cells, B-cell-depleted T cells, or PBMCs.

Between the trimmed V and J ends, which lost 2 bases and 8 bases, there was a span of 10 bases. Per the germline V gene, CDR1 is GTSNPN and CDR2 is SVGIG (reference sequence). This CDR3 contains 13 residues. Original data processing: Amplification of reference gene primers provided the estimated nucleated cell counts. The assay was immunoSEQ multiplex PCR, and TCRdb's table has in-frame clones only and misses some. V and J calls and clone size are copied from that table; D and trimming were computed from the DNA. The repertoire consists of more than 90,000 clones, with 60% to 85% occurring once and the leading ten covering roughly a tenth.

V gene TRBV30 combines with J gene TRBJ1-6; D remains ambiguous. This receptor was identified in a woman older than 75 with acute or convalescent COVID-19. The sequenced sample was peripheral blood. CDR3 coding DNA: TGTGCCTGGAGTCCTCTAAACGATTCACCCCTCCACTTT. Its translation is CAWSPLNDSPLHF.